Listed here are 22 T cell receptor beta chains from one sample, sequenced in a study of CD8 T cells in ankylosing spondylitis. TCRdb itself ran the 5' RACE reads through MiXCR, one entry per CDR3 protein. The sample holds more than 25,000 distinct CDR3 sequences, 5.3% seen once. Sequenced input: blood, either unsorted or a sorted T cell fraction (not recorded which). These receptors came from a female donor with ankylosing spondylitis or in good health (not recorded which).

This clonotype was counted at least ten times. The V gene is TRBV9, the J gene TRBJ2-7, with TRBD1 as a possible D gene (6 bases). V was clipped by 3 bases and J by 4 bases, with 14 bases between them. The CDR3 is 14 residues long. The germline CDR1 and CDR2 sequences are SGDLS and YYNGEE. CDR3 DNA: TGTGCCAGCAGCGCCGAACAGGGCCCATACGAGCAGTACTTC. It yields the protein CASSAEQGPYEQYF.

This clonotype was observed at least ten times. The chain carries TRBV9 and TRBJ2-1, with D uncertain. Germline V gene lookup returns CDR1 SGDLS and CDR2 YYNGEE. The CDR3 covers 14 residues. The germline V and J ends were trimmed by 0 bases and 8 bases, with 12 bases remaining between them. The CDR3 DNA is TGTGCCAGCAGCGTAGACTCGAATCGGGATGAGCAGTTCTTC. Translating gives CASSVDSNRDEQFF. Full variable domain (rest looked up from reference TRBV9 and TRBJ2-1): DSGVTQTPKHLITATGQRVTLRCSPRSGDLSVYWYQQSLDQGLQFLIQYYNGEERAKGNILERFSAQQFPDLHSELNLSSLELGDSALYFCASSVDSNRDEQFFGPGTRLTVL.

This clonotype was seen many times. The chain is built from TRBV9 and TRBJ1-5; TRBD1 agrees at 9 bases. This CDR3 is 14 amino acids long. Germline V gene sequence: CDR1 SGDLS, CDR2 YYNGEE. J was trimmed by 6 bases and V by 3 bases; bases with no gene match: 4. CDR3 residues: CASSADRGVQPQHF. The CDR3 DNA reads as TGTGCCAGCAGCGCCGACAGGGGGGTTCAGCCCCAGCATTTT.

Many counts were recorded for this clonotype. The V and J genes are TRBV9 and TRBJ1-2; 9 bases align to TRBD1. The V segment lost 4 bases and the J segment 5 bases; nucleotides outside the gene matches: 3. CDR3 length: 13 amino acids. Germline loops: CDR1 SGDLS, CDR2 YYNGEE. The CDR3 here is CASSSGQGYGYTF. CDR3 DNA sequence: TGTGCCAGCAGCTCAGGACAGGGGTATGGCTACACCTTC.

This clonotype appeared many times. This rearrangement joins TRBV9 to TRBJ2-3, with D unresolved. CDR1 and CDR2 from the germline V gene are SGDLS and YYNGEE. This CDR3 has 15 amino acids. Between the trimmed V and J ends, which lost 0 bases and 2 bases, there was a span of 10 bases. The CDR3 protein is CASSVGSRTTDTQYF. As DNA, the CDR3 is TGTGCCAGCAGCGTAGGTAGCAGGACCACAGATACGCAGTATTTT.

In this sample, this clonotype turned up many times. CDR3 sequence (DNA): TGTGCCAGCAGCTCCCGACTAGCGGGGGGCCACAATGAGCAGTTCTTC. This sequence encodes CASSSRLAGGHNEQFF. The chain joins TRBV9 to TRBJ2-1; 13 bases match TRBD2. Germline lookup yields CDR1 SGDLS and CDR2 YYNGEE. V lost 4 bases and J lost 5; bases outside the gene matches: 6. This CDR3 is 16 amino acids long.

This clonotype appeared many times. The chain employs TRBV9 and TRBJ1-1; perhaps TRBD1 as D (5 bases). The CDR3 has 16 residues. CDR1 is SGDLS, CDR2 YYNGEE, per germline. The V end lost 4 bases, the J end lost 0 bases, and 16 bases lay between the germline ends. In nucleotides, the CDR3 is TGTGCCAGCAGCCCACGTCGAGGGACGGTGAACACTGAAGCTTTCTTT. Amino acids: CASSPRRGTVNTEAFF. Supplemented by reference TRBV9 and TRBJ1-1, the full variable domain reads DSGVTQTPKHLITATGQRVTLRCSPRSGDLSVYWYQQSLDQGLQFLIQYYNGEERAKGNILERFSAQQFPDLHSELNLSSLELGDSALYFCASSPRRGTVNTEAFFGQGTRLTVV.

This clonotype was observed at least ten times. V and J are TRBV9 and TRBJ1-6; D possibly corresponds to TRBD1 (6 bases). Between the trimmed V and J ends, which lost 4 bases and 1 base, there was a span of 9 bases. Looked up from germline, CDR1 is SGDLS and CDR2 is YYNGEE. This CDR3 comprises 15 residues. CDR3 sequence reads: CASSSGVSYNSPLHF. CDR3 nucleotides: TGTGCCAGCAGCTCAGGGGTGTCCTATAATTCACCCCTCCACTTT. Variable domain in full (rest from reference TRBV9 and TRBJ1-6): DSGVTQTPKHLITATGQRVTLRCSPRSGDLSVYWYQQSLDQGLQFLIQYYNGEERAKGNILERFSAQQFPDLHSELNLSSLELGDSALYFCASSSGVSYNSPLHFGNGTRLTVT.

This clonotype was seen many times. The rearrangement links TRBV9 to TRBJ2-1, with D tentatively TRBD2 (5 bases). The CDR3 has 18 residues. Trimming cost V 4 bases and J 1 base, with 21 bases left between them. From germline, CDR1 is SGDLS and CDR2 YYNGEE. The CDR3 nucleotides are TGTGCCAGCAGCCCCCAGGTTCGCGGGTTTGGATCCTACAATGAGCAGTTCTTC. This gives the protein CASSPQVRGFGSYNEQFF.

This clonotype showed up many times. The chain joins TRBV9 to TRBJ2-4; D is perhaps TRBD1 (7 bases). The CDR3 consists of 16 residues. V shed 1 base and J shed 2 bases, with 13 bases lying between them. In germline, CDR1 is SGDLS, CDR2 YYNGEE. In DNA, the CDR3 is TGTGCCAGCAGCGTACAGGGGGGCCTGTCCAAAAACATTCAGTACTTC. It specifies CASSVQGGLSKNIQYF.

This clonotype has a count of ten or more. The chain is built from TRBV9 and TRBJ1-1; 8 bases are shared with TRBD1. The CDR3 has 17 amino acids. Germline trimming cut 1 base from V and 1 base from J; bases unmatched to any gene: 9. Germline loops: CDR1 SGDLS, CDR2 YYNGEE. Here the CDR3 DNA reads TGTGCCAGCAGCGTAACCCCAGGGGGCCTGAAGAACACTGAAGCTTTCTTT. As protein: CASSVTPGGLKNTEAFF.

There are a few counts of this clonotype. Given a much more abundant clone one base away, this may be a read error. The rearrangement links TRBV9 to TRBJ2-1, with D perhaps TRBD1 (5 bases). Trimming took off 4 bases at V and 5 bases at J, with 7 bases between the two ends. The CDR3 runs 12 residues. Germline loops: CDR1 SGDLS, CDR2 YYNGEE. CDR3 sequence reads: CASSPRDNEQFF. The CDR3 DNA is TGTGCCAGCAGCCCCAGGGACAATGAGCAGTTCTTC.

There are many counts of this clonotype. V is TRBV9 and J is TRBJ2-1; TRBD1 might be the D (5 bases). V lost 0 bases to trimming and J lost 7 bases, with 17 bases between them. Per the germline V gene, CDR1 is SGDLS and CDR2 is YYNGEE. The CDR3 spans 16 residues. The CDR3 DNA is TGTGCCAGCAGCGTAGTAGGGGAAACAGGACGAAATGAGCAGTTCTTC. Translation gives CASSVVGETGRNEQFF.

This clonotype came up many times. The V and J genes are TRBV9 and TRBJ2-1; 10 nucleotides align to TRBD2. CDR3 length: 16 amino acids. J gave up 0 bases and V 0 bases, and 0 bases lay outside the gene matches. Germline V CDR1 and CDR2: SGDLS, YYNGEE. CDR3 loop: CASSVGTSGSYNEQFF. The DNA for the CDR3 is TGTGCCAGCAGCGTAGGGACTAGCGGCTCCTACAATGAGCAGTTCTTC.

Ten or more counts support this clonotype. Written as DNA, the CDR3 is TGTGCCAGCAGCCCCTGGACAAAGAACACCGGGGAGCTGTTTTTT. It translates to CASSPWTKNTGELFF. V gene TRBV9 combines with J gene TRBJ2-2, with D perhaps matching TRBD1 (5 bases). CDR3 length: 15 amino acids. V lost 4 bases and J 1 base, leaving 11 bases between the germline ends. The germline CDR1 and CDR2 sequences are SGDLS and YYNGEE.

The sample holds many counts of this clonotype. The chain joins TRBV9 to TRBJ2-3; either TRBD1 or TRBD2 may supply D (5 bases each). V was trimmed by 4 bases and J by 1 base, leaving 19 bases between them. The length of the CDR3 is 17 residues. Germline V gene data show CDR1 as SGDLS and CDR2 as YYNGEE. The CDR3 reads CASSKGRVGDGTDTQYF. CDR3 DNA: TGTGCCAGCAGCAAGGGACGGGTAGGAGATGGCACAGATACGCAGTATTTT. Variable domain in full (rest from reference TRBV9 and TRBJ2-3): DSGVTQTPKHLITATGQRVTLRCSPRSGDLSVYWYQQSLDQGLQFLIQYYNGEERAKGNILERFSAQQFPDLHSELNLSSLELGDSALYFCASSKGRVGDGTDTQYFGPGTRLTVL.

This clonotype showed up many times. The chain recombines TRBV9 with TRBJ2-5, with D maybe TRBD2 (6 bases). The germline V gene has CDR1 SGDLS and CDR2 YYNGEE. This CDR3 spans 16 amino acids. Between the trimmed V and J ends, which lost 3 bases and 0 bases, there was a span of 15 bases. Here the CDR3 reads CASSAGSAGYQETQYF. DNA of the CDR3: TGTGCCAGCAGCGCCGGGTCTGCGGGGTACCAAGAGACCCAGTACTTC.

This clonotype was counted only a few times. The CDR3, as DNA: TGTGCCAGCAGCGTAGAAGGGGGGAACATTCAGTACTTC. Its protein product is CASSVEGGNIQYF. V usage is TRBV9 and J usage is TRBJ2-4; D may be TRBD1 or TRBD2 (6 bases each). This CDR3 spans 13 amino acids. CDR1 and CDR2 (germline): SGDLS, YYNGEE. The V end was cut by 0 bases, the J end by 7 bases, with 8 bases between.

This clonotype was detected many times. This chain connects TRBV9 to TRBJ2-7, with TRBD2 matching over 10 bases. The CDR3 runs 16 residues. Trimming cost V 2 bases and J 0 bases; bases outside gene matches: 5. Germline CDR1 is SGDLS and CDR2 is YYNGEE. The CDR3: CASSVGAGGSSYEQYF. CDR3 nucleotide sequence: TGTGCCAGCAGCGTGGGAGCGGGGGGGAGCTCCTACGAGCAGTACTTC.

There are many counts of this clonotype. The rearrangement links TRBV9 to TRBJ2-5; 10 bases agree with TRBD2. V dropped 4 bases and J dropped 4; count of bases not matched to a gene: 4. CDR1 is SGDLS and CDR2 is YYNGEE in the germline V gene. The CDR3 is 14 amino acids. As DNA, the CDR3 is TGTGCCAGCAGCCCCCGACTAGCGGGAGAGACCCAGTACTTC. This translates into CASSPRLAGETQYF.

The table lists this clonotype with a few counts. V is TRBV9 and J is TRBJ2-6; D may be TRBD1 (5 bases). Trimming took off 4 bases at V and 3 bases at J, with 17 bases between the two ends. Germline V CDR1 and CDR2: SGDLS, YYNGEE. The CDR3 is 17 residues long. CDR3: CASSKVGFQGGANVLTF. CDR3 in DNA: TGTGCCAGCAGCAAAGTAGGTTTCCAGGGTGGGGCCAACGTCCTGACTTTC.

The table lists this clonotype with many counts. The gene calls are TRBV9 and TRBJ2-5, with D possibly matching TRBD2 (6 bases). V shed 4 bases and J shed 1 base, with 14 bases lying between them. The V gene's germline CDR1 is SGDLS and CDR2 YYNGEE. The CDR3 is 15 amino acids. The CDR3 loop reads CASSTAGGPQETQYF. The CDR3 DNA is TGTGCCAGCAGCACTGCCGGGGGACCCCAAGAGACCCAGTACTTC.